These T cell receptor beta chains were read from a single sample in a study of Graves' ophthalmopathy and Graves' hyperthyroidism. TCRdb reanalysed the multiplex PCR reads using MiXCR and keeps one entry per CDR3 protein. The sample records over a million distinct CDR3 sequences, about 35% being singletons. Sequenced sample: peripheral blood or thyroid tissue (not recorded which). These receptors were obtained from an adult man with Graves' hyperthyroidism. The CDR3 runs from the conserved cysteine through the conserved F or W. The order of the fields is V gene, J gene, clone size, D gene, CDR3 DNA, CDR3 protein. The D gene is left open where the match is weak. Rows may omit the clone size; those that give it use once, few, many or a size class.

TRBV25-1	TRBJ1-2	few	-	TGTGCCAGCAGTGGTTTGACTAGGGACTATGGCTACACCTTC	CASSGLTRDYGYTF
TRBV6-5	TRBJ1-4	-	TRBD1	TGTGCCAGCAGCCCACAGGGGGGTGAAAAACTGTTTTTT	CASSPQGGEKLFF
TRBV24-1	TRBJ1-5	many	-	TGTGCCACCAGTGGACAGTATAGCAATCAGCCCCAGCATTTT	CATSGQYSNQPQHF
TRBV4-3	TRBJ1-2	few	-	TGCGCCAGCAGCCCCGGGGGGGGCGACTTTGCTGATGACTATGGCTACACCTTC	CASSPGGGDFADDYGYTF
TRBV10-2	TRBJ2-2	-	TRBD2	TGTGCCAGCAGTCCCTCGGGCGGGAGCCCCACCGGGGAGCTGTTTTTT	CASSPSGGSPTGELFF
TRBV29-1	TRBJ2-2	-	TRBD1	TGCAGCGCAATACGGACAGGGAACACCGGGGAGCTGTTTTTT	CSAIRTGNTGELFF
TRBV12-3/TRBV12-4	TRBJ2-7	-	TRBD1	TGTGCCAGCAGTTCTTGGACAGGGAAAACCTACGAGCAGTACTTC	CASSSWTGKTYEQYF
TRBV7-9	TRBJ1-1	many	-	TGTGCCAGCAGAGATAAGAAGGGGTTGAACACTGAAGCTTTCTTT	CASRDKKGLNTEAFF
TRBV20-1	TRBJ2-7	many	TRBD2	TGCAGTGCTAGACTAGCGGTCTCCTACGAGCAGTACTTC	CSARLAVSYEQYF
TRBV19	TRBJ1-1	many	-	TGTGCCAGTAGTCTACTAGAGATGAACACTGAAGCTTTCTTT	CASSLLEMNTEAFF
TRBV2	TRBJ1-5	-	-	TGTGCCAGCAGTGATCAAGTGCGGCCCCAGCATTTT	CASSDQVRPQHF
TRBV10-1	TRBJ1-1	many	-	TGCGCCAGCAGTGAGCGGCAGGATGGCGCTGAAGCTTTCTTT	CASSERQDGAEAFF
TRBV5-6	TRBJ2-7	many	TRBD2	TGTGCCAGCAGCTTGGACGAGCGGGAGTGGAACGAGCAGTACTTC	CASSLDEREWNEQYF
TRBV11-2	TRBJ2-6	-	TRBD1	TGTGCCAGCAGCTCCCACCGGGACAGGGACTCTGGGGCCAACGTCCTGACTTTC	CASSSHRDRDSGANVLTF
TRBV20-1	TRBJ1-2	many	-	TGCAGTGCTAGTCCAGGTCGAGGCTATGGCTACACCTTC	CSASPGRGYGYTF
TRBV14	TRBJ1-6	-	-	TGTGCCAGCAGCCAAGACAGGCTTAATAATTCACCCCTCCACTTT	CASSQDRLNNSPLHF
TRBV7-2	TRBJ1-5	-	-	TGTGCCAGCAGCTCACAGGGCCAGACCCAGCATTTT	CASSSQGQTQHF
TRBV7-2	TRBJ1-2	-	-	TGTGCCAGCGGCACCCCGTATCAGGACGGCTACACCTTC	CASGTPYQDGYTF
TRBV7-3	TRBJ2-5	-	-	TGTGCCAGCAGTTACTCTGACCGGGGGACCCAGTACTTC	CASSYSDRGTQYF
TRBV7-6	TRBJ1-6	-	-	TGTGCCAGCAGCCCAGACTACAGGAATTCACCCCTCCACTTT	CASSPDYRNSPLHF
TRBV10-3	TRBJ1-1	many	-	TGTGCCATAGGGCCCCGAAACACTGAAGCTTTCTTT	CAIGPRNTEAFF
TRBV7-2	TRBJ2-7	-	TRBD2	TGTGCCAGCAGCTTACATGGAACTAGCGGGAGTTACGAGCAGTACTTC	CASSLHGTSGSYEQYF
TRBV7-9	TRBJ2-5	-	TRBD2	TGTGCCAGCAGCGTGCAAGCGGGAGTGCCGGAGACCCGGTGCTTC	CASSVQAGVPETRCF
TRBV29-1	TRBJ1-1	few	TRBD1	TGCAGCGTGCAACAGGGGGCGTCTGAAGCTTTCTTT	CSVQQGASEAFF
TRBV4-3	TRBJ1-2	many	-	TGCGCCAGCAGCCAAGCGGTCGGCGGACCTAACTATGGCTACACCTTC	CASSQAVGGPNYGYTF
TRBV4-2	TRBJ1-6	many	-	TGTGCCAGCAGCCAGGAACGGACACTTGGGGGTTCACCCCTCCACTTT	CASSQERTLGGSPLHF
TRBV9	TRBJ2-7	few	-	TGTGCCAGCAGCGTAGAAGGGCGGACCGGATCCTACGAGCAGTACTTC	CASSVEGRTGSYEQYF
TRBV10-3	TRBJ2-7	many	-	TGTGCCGCCGCTAGGGCTAGCGACTCCTACGAGCAGTACTTC	CAAARASDSYEQYF
TRBV6-6	TRBJ2-2	many	-	TGTGCCAGCAGTACCCCGGCCGGGGAGCTGTTTTTT	CASSTPAGELFF
TRBV4-1	TRBJ1-6	few	-	TGCGCCAGCAGCCAAGATTTAACAGGGAGTATTTCACCCCTCCACTTT	CASSQDLTGSISPLHF